Listed below are T cell receptor beta chains from one sample, sequenced in a study of blood T cell repertoires in COVID-19. TCRdb's copy holds only in-frame clones and misses some; the assay was immunoSEQ multiplex PCR. Altogether 250,000 to 300,000 clones are present, roughly 85% being singletons, with the ten largest covering around 5%. Sequenced material: PBMCs or T cells enriched from blood (not recorded which). The source of these receptors is a man in his forties who had been exposed to COVID-19. CDR3s include the opening cysteine and the closing phenylalanine or tryptophan. The D gene is left open where the match is weak. Size tells how often a clone was seen (once, few, many) or the class of an expanded clone, and some rows leave it out.

D gene	V gene	J gene	clone size	CDR3 protein	CDR3 DNA
NA	TRBV5-1	TRBJ1-2	NA	CASSPGTGNYGYTF	TGCGCCAGCAGCCCAGGCACCGGAAACTATGGCTACACCTTC
NA	TRBV7-9	TRBJ1-4	NA	CASSSNRVGDEKLFF	TGTGCCAGCAGCTCCAACAGGGTGGGCGATGAAAAACTGTTTTTT
TRBD2	TRBV7-9	TRBJ2-3	large	CASSLYRTSADTQYF	TGTGCCAGCAGCTTATATCGGACTAGCGCGGATACGCAGTATTTT
NA	TRBV30	TRBJ2-7	NA	CAWITYRTAPSGYEQYF	TGTGCCTGGATCACCTACAGGACAGCCCCTTCTGGCTACGAGCAGTACTTC
TRBD1	TRBV11-2	TRBJ1-6	NA	CASSLDFPPRGNSPLHF	TGTGCCAGCAGCTTAGATTTCCCCCCCAGGGGGAACTCACCCCTCCACTTT
NA	TRBV5-6	TRBJ1-3	NA	CASSFSSGNTIYF	TGTGCCAGCAGCTTTAGCTCTGGAAACACCATATATTTT
TRBD2	TRBV19	TRBJ2-2	NA	CASSIKGLATGELFF	TGTGCCAGTAGTATCAAGGGACTAGCAACCGGGGAGCTGTTTTTT
NA	TRBV25-1	TRBJ1-1	NA	CASILREGTEAFF	TGTGCCAGCATACTCCGGGAGGGGACTGAAGCTTTCTTT
NA	TRBV9	TRBJ2-1	NA	CASSPSSVASNEQFF	TGTGCCAGCAGCCCTTCCAGTGTAGCCTCCAATGAGCAGTTCTTC
TRBD2	TRBV6-5	TRBJ2-1	NA	CASSPAGRRNEQFF	TGTGCCAGCAGCCCAGCGGGACGTAGGAATGAGCAGTTCTTC
TRBD2	TRBV7-8	TRBJ2-7	NA	CASSMIAGPTIYEQYF	TGTGCCAGCAGCATGATAGCGGGGCCAACAATCTACGAGCAGTACTTC
TRBD2	TRBV6-5	TRBJ2-7	NA	CASRPPGGSYEQYF	TGTGCCAGCAGACCCCCGGGGGGGTCCTACGAGCAGTACTTC
NA	TRBV6-4	TRBJ2-1	NA	CASSVVMLQGWFWYNEQFF	TGTGCCAGCAGTGTCGTGATGTTGCAGGGGTGGTTTTGGTACAATGAGCAGTTCTTC
NA	TRBV18	TRBJ2-3	NA	CASQGGSDTQYF	TGTGCCAGTCAAGGGGGATCAGATACGCAGTATTTT
TRBD1	TRBV19	TRBJ2-2	NA	CASGGDRGLTGELFF	TGTGCCAGTGGGGGAGACAGGGGGCTTACCGGGGAGCTGTTTTTT
NA	TRBV6-2/TRBV6-3	TRBJ1-2	NA	CASSDRSYGYTF	TGTGCCAGCAGTGACAGGTCCTATGGCTACACCTTC
TRBD1	TRBV7-6	TRBJ2-5	NA	CASSRTGTGLQETQYF	TGTGCCAGCAGCCGCACCGGGACAGGGTTACAGGAGACCCAGTACTTC
NA	TRBV30	TRBJ2-5	NA	CAWSVGRRETQYF	TGTGCCTGGAGTGTTGGGAGGAGGGAGACCCAGTACTTC
NA	TRBV18	TRBJ1-3	once	CASSPQPGDLSGNTIYF	TGTGCCAGCTCACCTCAGCCCGGGGATCTATCTGGAAACACCATATATTTT
NA	TRBV18	TRBJ1-1	NA	CASSLEEAFF	TGTGCCAGCTCACTAGAGGAAGCTTTCTTT
TRBD2	TRBV4-2	TRBJ2-1	NA	CASSQGWLAETNEQFF	TGTGCCAGCAGCCAAGGTTGGCTAGCGGAAACCAATGAGCAGTTCTTC
NA	TRBV5-1	TRBJ2-4	NA	CASSFGGDAKNIQYF	TGCGCCAGCAGCTTCGGAGGGGATGCCAAAAACATTCAGTACTTC
NA	TRBV3-1/TRBV3-2	TRBJ2-3	NA	CASSQGVGTDTQYF	TGTGCCAGCAGCCAAGGTGTAGGCACAGATACGCAGTATTTT
NA	TRBV7-6	TRBJ1-5	NA	CASSSGESQPQHF	TGTGCCAGCAGCTCTGGGGAGAGTCAGCCCCAGCATTTT
TRBD1	TRBV15	TRBJ2-6	few	CATSWDSIGGANVLTF	TGTGCCACCAGCTGGGACAGCATCGGTGGGGCCAACGTCCTGACTTTC
NA	TRBV6-2/TRBV6-3	TRBJ1-1	once	CASSYPWGVGDTEAFF	TGTGCCAGCAGTTACCCCTGGGGTGTAGGGGACACTGAAGCTTTCTTT
TRBD1	TRBV5-8	TRBJ1-1	NA	CASSKGRDRGKAFF	TGTGCCAGCAGCAAAGGCCGGGACAGGGGGAAAGCTTTCTTT
TRBD1	TRBV7-7	TRBJ2-5	NA	CASSKDRGGQETQYF	TGTGCTAGCAGCAAGGACAGGGGAGGGCAAGAGACCCAGTACTTC
NA	TRBV6-6	TRBJ2-1	NA	CASSLTLYNEQFF	TGTGCCAGCAGTCTTACTCTCTACAATGAGCAGTTCTTC
TRBD2	TRBV27	TRBJ2-1	few	CASRAGGYNEQFF	TGTGCCAGCAGGGCGGGAGGATACAATGAGCAGTTCTTC
TRBD1	TRBV10-3	TRBJ1-5	NA	CAISESVGGQGLQPQHF	TGTGCCATCAGTGAGTCTGTTGGGGGACAGGGACTTCAGCCCCAGCATTTT
TRBD2	TRBV5-4	TRBJ2-1	NA	CASSLEAGVSYNEQFF	TGTGCCAGCAGCCTGGAAGCGGGGGTCTCCTACAATGAGCAGTTCTTC
NA	TRBV11-3	TRBJ2-7	NA	CASSLFGRNSYEQYF	TGTGCCAGCAGCTTATTCGGCAGGAACTCCTACGAGCAGTACTTC
NA	TRBV27	TRBJ2-3	NA	CASSLRGQLADTQYF	TGTGCCAGCAGTTTACGAGGACAGTTGGCAGATACGCAGTATTTT
TRBD2	TRBV18	TRBJ2-7	NA	CASSNSGSFYEQYF	TGTGCCAGCTCAAATAGCGGGAGTTTTTACGAGCAGTACTTC
NA	TRBV5-5	TRBJ1-1	NA	CASSLDQGLGTEAFF	TGTGCCAGCAGCTTGGATCAGGGGCTAGGTACTGAAGCTTTCTTT
NA	TRBV5-1	TRBJ2-1	NA	CASDLGGPGNEQFF	TGCGCCAGCGACCTGGGGGGGCCGGGGAATGAGCAGTTCTTC
TRBD1	TRBV3-1/TRBV3-2	TRBJ2-1	once	CASSQQGAFYNEQFF	TGTGCCAGCAGCCAACAGGGGGCCTTTTACAATGAGCAGTTCTTC
NA	TRBV27	TRBJ1-2	NA	CASSFSVFDYGYTF	TGTGCCAGCAGTTTTTCGGTGTTCGACTATGGCTACACCTTC
TRBD1	TRBV19	TRBJ1-3	NA	CASSGGQGAFGNTIYF	TGTGCCAGTAGTGGGGGACAGGGGGCTTTCGGAAACACCATATATTTT
NA	TRBV11-3	TRBJ1-1	NA	CASSFRVSEAFF	TGTGCCAGCAGCTTCAGGGTCTCTGAAGCTTTCTTT
TRBD1	TRBV7-8	TRBJ1-4	NA	CASSLDRVSPNEKLFF	TGTGCCAGCAGCCTCGACAGGGTATCTCCTAATGAAAAACTGTTTTTT